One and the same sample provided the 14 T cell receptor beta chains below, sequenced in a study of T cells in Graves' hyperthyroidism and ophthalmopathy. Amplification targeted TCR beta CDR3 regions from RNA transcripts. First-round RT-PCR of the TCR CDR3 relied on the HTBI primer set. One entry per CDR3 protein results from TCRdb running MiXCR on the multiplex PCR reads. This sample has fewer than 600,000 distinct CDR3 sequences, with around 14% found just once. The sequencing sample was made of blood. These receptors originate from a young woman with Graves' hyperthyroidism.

Here the CDR3 reads CASSVSSGGGGDRVSNQPQHF. Here the CDR3 DNA reads TGTGCCAGCAGCGTCTCCTCCGGGGGGGGGGGTGACAGGGTTAGCAATCAGCCCCAGCATTTT. The chain combines TRBV9 with TRBJ1-5, with 7 bases matching TRBD1. The CDR3 is made up of 21 amino acids. V shed 2 bases and J 0 bases; nucleotides not matched to a gene: 20. Germline values: CDR1 SGDLS, CDR2 YYNGEE.

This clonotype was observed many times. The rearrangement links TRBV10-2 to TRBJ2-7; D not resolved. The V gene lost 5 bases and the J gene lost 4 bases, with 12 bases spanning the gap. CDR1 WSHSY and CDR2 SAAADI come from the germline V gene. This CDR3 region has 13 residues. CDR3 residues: CASSLQIGYEQYV. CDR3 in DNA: TGCGCCAGCAGTCTCCAGATTGGGTACGAGCAGTACGTC.

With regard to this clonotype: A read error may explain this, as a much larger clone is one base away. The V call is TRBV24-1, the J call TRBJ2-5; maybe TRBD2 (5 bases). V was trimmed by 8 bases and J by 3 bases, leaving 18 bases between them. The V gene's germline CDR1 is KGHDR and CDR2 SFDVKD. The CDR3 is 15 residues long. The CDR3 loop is CATITLWRREETQYF. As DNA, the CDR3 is TGTGCCACCATTACCTTGTGGAGGAGAGAAGAGACCCAGTACTTC.

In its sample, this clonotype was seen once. Here the CDR3 reads CASSLEGLPPYYF. CDR3 nucleotides: TGCGCCAGCAGCCTTGAGGGACTACCCCCCTACTACTTC. The chain combines TRBV4-1 with TRBJ2-5; 7 bases match TRBD2. This CDR3 spans 13 amino acids. With 4 bases clipped from V and 14 bases from J, the junction kept 13 bases outside the gene matches. CDR1 is MGHRA, CDR2 YSYEKL, per germline.

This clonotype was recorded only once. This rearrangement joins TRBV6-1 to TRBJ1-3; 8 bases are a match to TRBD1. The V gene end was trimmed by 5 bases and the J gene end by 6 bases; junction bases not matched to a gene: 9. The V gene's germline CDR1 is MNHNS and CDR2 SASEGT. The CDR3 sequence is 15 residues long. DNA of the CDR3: TGTGCCAGCAGTAAGCGTGGACAGGGAATAAACACCATATATTTT. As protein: CASSKRGQGINTIYF.

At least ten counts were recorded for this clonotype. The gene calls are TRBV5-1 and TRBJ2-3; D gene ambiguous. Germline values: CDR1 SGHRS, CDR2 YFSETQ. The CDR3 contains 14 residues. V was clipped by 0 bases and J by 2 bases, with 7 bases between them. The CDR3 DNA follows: TGCGCCAGCAGCTTGGGCCAGGACACAGATACGCAGTATTTT. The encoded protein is CASSLGQDTDTQYF.

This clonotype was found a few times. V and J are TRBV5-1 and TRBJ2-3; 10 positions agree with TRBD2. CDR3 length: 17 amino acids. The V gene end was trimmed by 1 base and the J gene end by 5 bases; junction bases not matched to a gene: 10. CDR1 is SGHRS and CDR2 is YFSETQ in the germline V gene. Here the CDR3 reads CASSLNQASGSIDTQYF. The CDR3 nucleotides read TGCGCCAGCAGCTTGAATCAGGCTAGCGGGAGTATAGATACGCAGTATTTT.

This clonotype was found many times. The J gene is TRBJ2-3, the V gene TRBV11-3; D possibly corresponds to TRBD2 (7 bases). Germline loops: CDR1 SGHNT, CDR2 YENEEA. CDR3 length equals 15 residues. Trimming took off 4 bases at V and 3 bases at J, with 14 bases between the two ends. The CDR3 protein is CASSSTGRGTDTQYF. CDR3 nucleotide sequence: TGTGCCAGCAGCTCTACAGGGAGGGGAACAGATACGCAGTATTTT.

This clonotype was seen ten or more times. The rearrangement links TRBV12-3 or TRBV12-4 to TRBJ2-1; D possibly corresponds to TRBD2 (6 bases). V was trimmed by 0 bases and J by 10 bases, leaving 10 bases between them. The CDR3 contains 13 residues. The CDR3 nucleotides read TGTGCCAGCAGTTTAGCGCGGAGGGAAGAGCAGTTCTTC. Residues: CASSLARREEQFF.

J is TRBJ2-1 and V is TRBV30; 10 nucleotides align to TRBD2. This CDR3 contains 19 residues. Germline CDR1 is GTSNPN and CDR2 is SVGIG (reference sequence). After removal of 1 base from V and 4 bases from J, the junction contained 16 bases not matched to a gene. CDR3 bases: TGTGCCTGGAGTGGATTTCTGGAGGGAGCGGGAGGGGTTTACAATGAGCAGTTCTTC. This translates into CAWSGFLEGAGGVYNEQFF.

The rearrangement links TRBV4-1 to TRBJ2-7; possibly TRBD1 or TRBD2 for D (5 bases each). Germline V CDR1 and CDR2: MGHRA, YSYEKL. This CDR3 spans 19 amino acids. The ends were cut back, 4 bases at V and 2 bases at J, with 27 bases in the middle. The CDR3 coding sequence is TGCGCCAGCAGCCTAGGGGCTCGCGGCAAGGGACCTCGGACCTACGAGCAGTACTTC. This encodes CASSLGARGKGPRTYEQYF.

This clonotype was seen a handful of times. This chain's CDR3 is CASSEEYAGGPFRFF. The CDR3 bases are TGTGCCAGCAGTGAAGAGTACGCGGGAGGGCCTTTTCGGTTCTTC. The chain combines TRBV2 with TRBJ2-1; 9 positions match TRBD2. J lost 15 bases, V lost 1 base, and 13 bases had no gene match. The CDR3 totals 15 residues. Germline assignment: CDR1 SNHLY and CDR2 FYNNEI.

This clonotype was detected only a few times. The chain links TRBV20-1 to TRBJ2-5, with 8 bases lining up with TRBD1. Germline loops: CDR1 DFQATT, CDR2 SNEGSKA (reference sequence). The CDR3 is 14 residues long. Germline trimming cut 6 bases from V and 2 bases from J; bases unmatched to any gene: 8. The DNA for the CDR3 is TGCAGTGCACTGACAGGGGTAATTCAAGAGACCCAGTACTTC. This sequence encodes CSALTGVIQETQYF.

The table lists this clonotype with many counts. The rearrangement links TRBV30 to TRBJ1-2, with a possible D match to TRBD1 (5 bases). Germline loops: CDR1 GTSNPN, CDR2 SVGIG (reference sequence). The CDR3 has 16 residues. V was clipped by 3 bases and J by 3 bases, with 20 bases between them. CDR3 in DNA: TGTGCCTGGAGCATATTACTGGGACTTAGGGACTATGGCTACACCTTC. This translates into CAWSILLGLRDYGYTF.